This entry lists 27 T cell receptor beta chains sequenced from one sample in a study of vaccination and CD4 T cells after COVID-19. Treatment noted: approximately nine-day PBMC culture with coronavirus spike peptide pools or control peptides (ViraFEST assay). Cultured CD4+ T cell DNA was sequenced using the Oncomine TCR Beta short-read assay. TCRdb reprocessed the PCR reads via MiXCR and lists one record per CDR3 protein. The table includes some 16,000 distinct CDR3 sequences, roughly 60% detected once. These receptors' antigens are unknown. Sequencing input: CD4+ T cells from blood, cultured in vitro. The receptors here all came from a human donor who had recovered from COVID-19.

V and J are TRBV20-1 and TRBJ2-4; no clear D gene. V dropped 2 bases and J dropped 0 bases, with 8 bases sitting between them. This CDR3 contains 14 residues. Per the germline V gene, CDR1 is DFQATT and CDR2 is SNEGSKA (reference sequence). CDR3 region: CSARKWGAKNIQYF. The CDR3 DNA reads TGCAGTGCTAGAAAGTGGGGAGCCAAAAACATTCAGTACTTC.

This clonotype turned up a few times. J is TRBJ1-6 and V is TRBV7-2; D ambiguous. The CDR3 is made up of 16 amino acids. V was cut by 2 bases and J by 10 bases, with 18 bases left in between. Germline loops: CDR1 SGHTA, CDR2 FQGNSA. CDR3 DNA sequence: TGTGCCAGCAGCTTATTGAGTCCAGGACTTCAGTCACCCCTCCACTTT. Its translation: CASSLLSPGLQSPLHF.

The chain has TRBV20-1 and TRBJ2-3, with TRBD2 identical over 11 bases. V was pared by 5 bases and J by 5 bases, with 6 bases of the junction left unmatched. Germline V gives CDR1 DFQATT, CDR2 SNEGSKA (reference sequence). This CDR3 region has 14 residues. The CDR3 coding sequence is TGCAGTGCTCCACTAGCGGGGGCGGGAGATACGCAGTATTTT. Its translation is CSAPLAGAGDTQYF.

This rearrangement joins TRBV20-1 to TRBJ1-4; D not resolved. The V gene's germline CDR1 is DFQATT and CDR2 SNEGSKA (reference sequence). CDR3 size: 15 residues. Trimming pared 0 bases from V and 8 bases from J, leaving 16 bases between. The CDR3 nucleotides are TGCAGTGCTAGAGATACCATCCGGGGAGCGGAAAAACTGTTTTTT. It encodes CSARDTIRGAEKLFF.

Notes on this clonotype: A read error may be the cause here, since a much bigger clone is one base away. V is TRBV2 and J is TRBJ2-3, with 9 bases identical to TRBD2. Germline V lookup: CDR1 SNHLY, CDR2 FYNNEI. V lost 11 bases and J lost 2; bases outside the gene matches: 5. This CDR3 spans 13 amino acids. CDR3 residues: CAGGRDYTDTQYF. As DNA, the CDR3 is TGTGCCGGCGGGAGGGATTACACAGATACGCAGTATTTT.

The chain recombines TRBV7-2 with TRBJ1-2; 9 bases are a match to TRBD1. Per the germline V gene, CDR1 is SGHTA and CDR2 is FQGNSA. This CDR3 has 15 amino acids. V lost 3 bases to trimming and J lost 4 bases; unmatched junction nucleotides: 6. DNA for the CDR3: TGTGCCAGCAGCTTCTGGGACAGGGAGGCCTATGGCTACACCTTC. This codes for CASSFWDREAYGYTF.

The gene calls are TRBV20-1 and TRBJ1-1, with TRBD1 matching over 7 bases. J lost 3 bases, V lost 3 bases, and 13 bases had no gene match. The CDR3 length is 16 residues. Germline V gene sequence: CDR1 DFQATT, CDR2 SNEGSKA (reference sequence). CDR3: CSARIGGGSGYTEAFF. CDR3 coding DNA: TGCAGTGCTAGGATCGGAGGGGGCAGTGGGTACACTGAAGCTTTCTTT.

This clonotype was observed a few times. The V call is TRBV27, the J call TRBJ1-2; TRBD1 matches at 7 bases. Germline lookup yields CDR1 MNHEY and CDR2 SMNVEV (reference sequence). CDR3 size: 14 residues. The V segment lost 2 bases and the J segment 4 bases; nucleotides outside the gene matches: 4. In nucleotides, the CDR3 is TGTGCCAGCAGTTTAAAGGGGGCGGGCTATGGCTACACCTTC. It yields the protein CASSLKGAGYGYTF.

The V gene is TRBV11-2, the J gene TRBJ2-3; 8 positions agree with TRBD1. The trim removed 5 bases at V and 0 bases at J, leaving 4 bases unmatched. Germline CDR1 is SGHAT and CDR2 is FQNNGV. The CDR3 consists of 15 residues. This chain's CDR3 is CASSLDRGSTDTQYF. As DNA, the CDR3 is TGTGCCAGCAGCCTCGACAGGGGAAGCACAGATACGCAGTATTTT.

This clonotype was seen a few times. The rearrangement links TRBV12-3 or TRBV12-4 to TRBJ2-7, with 12 bases identical to TRBD2. This CDR3 spans 15 amino acids. The ends lost 6 bases at V and 2 bases at J; junction bases unmatched: 5. CDR3 protein: CASRLGLAGPYEQYF. As DNA, the CDR3 is TGTGCCAGCAGGTTGGGACTAGCGGGCCCCTACGAGCAGTACTTC.

V gene TRBV11-3 combines with J gene TRBJ1-3; D is ambiguous. Germline CDR1 SGHNT, CDR2 YENEEA. The CDR3 extends over 15 amino acids. V lost 2 bases and J lost 2, with 10 bases in between. The CDR3 spells CASSLRAATGNTIYF. The CDR3 DNA is TGTGCCAGCAGCTTAAGGGCAGCCACTGGAAACACCATATATTTT.

The genes are TRBV7-9 and TRBJ2-3, with D possibly TRBD2 on 5 matching bases. Trimming removed 11 bases from V and 2 bases from J, with 11 bases in between. CDR3 length equals 12 residues. CDR1 SEHNR and CDR2 FQNEAQ come from the germline V gene (reference sequence). The CDR3 loop is CAGGQLTDTQYF. The DNA for the CDR3 is TGTGCCGGCGGGCAACTCACAGATACGCAGTATTTT.

The chain is built from TRBV29-1 and TRBJ2-2; 8 positions match TRBD2. Per the germline V gene, CDR1 is SQVTM and CDR2 is ANQGSEA. V shed 5 bases and J 6 bases; nucleotides not matched to a gene: 5. The CDR3 is made up of 13 amino acids. DNA of the CDR3: TGCAGCGTTAGCGGGAGTCATTCCGGGGAGCTGTTTTTT. It encodes CSVSGSHSGELFF.

This clonotype was detected a few times. V is TRBV19 and J is TRBJ1-2; 8 nucleotides line up with TRBD1. With V trimmed by 1 base and J by 7 bases, 11 bases remained unmatched. CDR1 and CDR2 (germline): LNHDA, SQIVND (reference sequence). CDR3 length: 16 residues. The CDR3 loop is CASSIAHPGTGGGYTF. DNA for the CDR3: TGTGCCAGTAGTATAGCTCACCCAGGGACAGGAGGTGGCTACACCTTC.

V is TRBV9 and J is TRBJ1-2, with a tentative D call TRBD1 (6 bases). CDR3 length: 14 amino acids. Germline CDR1 reads SGDLS; CDR2 reads YYNGEE. Trimming took off 2 bases at V and 4 bases at J, with 12 bases between the two ends. In DNA form, the CDR3 reads TGTGCCAGCAGCGTCGGGGGGGCCCTCTATGGCTACACCTTC. Residues: CASSVGGALYGYTF.

V gene TRBV6-1 combines with J gene TRBJ1-2, with TRBD1 identical over 7 bases. Germline CDR1 MNHNS, CDR2 SASEGT. Germline trimming cut 7 bases from V and 8 bases from J; bases unmatched to any gene: 22. This CDR3 has 17 amino acids. The CDR3 region is CASTGQQGTTDKGGYTF. The CDR3 coding sequence is TGTGCCAGCACGGGACAGCAGGGAACAACTGACAAAGGGGGCTACACCTTC.

Only one count was recorded for this clonotype. The J gene is TRBJ2-7, the V gene TRBV14; weak D call: TRBD1 (6 bases). CDR1 is SGHDN, CDR2 FVKESK, per germline. This CDR3 is 14 amino acids long. Between the trimmed V and J ends, which lost 2 bases and 2 bases, there was a span of 10 bases. CDR3 bases: TGTGCCAGCAGCCAACTACAGGGCACCTACGAGCAGTACTTC. It is translated as CASSQLQGTYEQYF.

Here the CDR3 reads CASSLVSPGQPQHF. In DNA, the CDR3 is TGTGCCAGCAGTCTGGTTTCCCCTGGTCAGCCCCAGCATTTT. The chain uses TRBV6-1 and TRBJ1-5; no reliable D call. CDR1 MNHNS and CDR2 SASEGT come from the germline V gene. The CDR3 covers 14 residues. V was clipped by 5 bases and J by 6 bases, with 14 bases between them.

A few counts support this clonotype. The genes are TRBV29-1 and TRBJ2-7; the D gene is possibly TRBD1 (6 bases). CDR1 is SQVTM, CDR2 ANQGSEA, per germline. V lost 7 bases and J 1 base, leaving 14 bases between the germline ends. The CDR3 has 13 residues. The CDR3 DNA is TGCAGCGCAAAACAGGGACCGTCCTACGAGCAGTACTTC. Protein sequence: CSAKQGPSYEQYF.

The V call is TRBV20-1, the J call TRBJ1-5; weak D call: TRBD1 (5 bases). Trimming stripped 6 bases from V and 3 bases from J, with 21 bases between. CDR1 DFQATT and CDR2 SNEGSKA come from the germline V gene (reference sequence). The CDR3 contains 16 residues. The DNA for the CDR3 is TGCAGTGCCCGACGACTCGGGGGGGTCCTCAATCAGCCCCAGCATTTT. It yields the protein CSARRLGGVLNQPQHF.

This clonotype was counted between two and nine times. The chain joins TRBV29-1 to TRBJ1-1; D is possibly TRBD1 (5 bases). With 5 bases removed from V and 5 bases from J, the gap between germline ends came to 15 bases. The germline V gene has CDR1 SQVTM and CDR2 ANQGSEA. The CDR3 consists of 13 residues. CDR3 sequence (DNA): TGCAGCGTTTCTTTCCAGGGAGGAACTGAAGCTTTCTTT. This sequence encodes CSVSFQGGTEAFF.

The chain recombines TRBV24-1 with TRBJ2-6, with TRBD1 matching over 7 bases. From germline, CDR1 is KGHDR and CDR2 SFDVKD. The CDR3 sequence is 17 residues long. The V and J ends lost 4 bases and 0 bases, in that order; junction bases with no gene match: 5. The CDR3 region is CATSEATGRSGANVLTF. The CDR3, as DNA: TGTGCCACCAGTGAAGCGACAGGGCGCTCTGGGGCCAACGTCCTGACTTTC.

This chain joins TRBV5-1 and TRBJ2-5; no definite D call. V dropped 4 bases and J dropped 5 bases, with 9 bases sitting between them. Per germline, CDR1 SGHRS and CDR2 YFSETQ. The CDR3 totals 12 residues. CDR3 residues: CASSPHTETQYF. The CDR3 DNA reads TGCGCCAGCAGCCCGCACACGGAGACCCAGTACTTC.

The chain joins TRBV12-3 or TRBV12-4 to TRBJ1-1; no clear D. The CDR3 totals 13 residues. The V end was cut by 1 base, the J end by 7 bases, with 10 bases between. The DNA for the CDR3 is TGTGCCAGCAGTTTAGAACAGTACAGTGAAGCTTTCTTT. Its translation: CASSLEQYSEAFF.

A few counts support this clonotype. CDR3 in amino acids: CSAQGSGNTIYF. In nucleotides, the CDR3 is TGCAGTGCTCAAGGATCTGGAAACACCATATATTTT. The rearrangement joins TRBV20-1 to TRBJ1-3, with D uncertain. Germline CDR1 reads DFQATT; CDR2 reads SNEGSKA (reference sequence). This CDR3 spans 12 amino acids. Trimming pared 5 bases from V and 1 base from J, leaving 6 bases between.

V is TRBV5-8 and J is TRBJ1-2, with D unresolved. Germline CDR1 SGHTS, CDR2 YDEGEE. Between the trimmed V and J ends, which lost 4 bases and 2 bases, there was a span of 12 bases. There are 14 residues in the CDR3. In DNA, the CDR3 is TGTGCCAGCAGCCAGCATACTCTGAACTATGGCTACACCTTC. Translated: CASSQHTLNYGYTF. The full variable domain, rest sourced from reference TRBV5-8 and TRBJ1-2, is EAGVTQSPTHLIKTRGQQATLRCSPISGHTSVYWYQQALGLGLQFLLWYDEGEERNRGNFPPRFSGRQFPNYSSELNVNALELEDSALYLCASSQHTLNYGYTFGSGTRLTVV.

This clonotype is medium-sized. V usage is TRBV11-1 and J usage is TRBJ2-1; TRBD1 matches at 8 bases. The CDR3 runs to 15 residues. CDR1 and CDR2 from the germline V gene are SGHAT and FQDESV (reference sequence). Losses at the gene ends were 3 bases for V and 8 bases for J; bases not matched to a gene: 9. The CDR3 coding sequence is TGTGCCAGCAGCTTTTGGACAGGGATTGTTTATGAGCAGTTCTTC. This encodes CASSFWTGIVYEQFF.